Shown below are 21 T cell receptor beta chains from a single sample sequenced in a study of Graves' ophthalmopathy and Graves' hyperthyroidism. RNA transcripts served as template for amplifying TCR beta CDR3 sequences. RT-PCR was first run with HTBI primers, then multiplex PCR in a second round. TCRdb reprocessed the multiplex PCR reads via MiXCR and lists one record per CDR3 protein. This repertoire shows fewer than 250,000 distinct CDR3 sequences, approximately 29% found once; its top ten account for over 7.5%. Sequencing input: peripheral blood. The receptors shown here come from a man in his forties or fifties with Graves' ophthalmopathy.

A note on this clonotype: At one end, the junction sequence differs from germline, possibly due to a read error. V usage is TRBV6-4 and J usage is TRBJ2-5, with D unresolved. Germline V CDR1 and CDR2: MRHNA, SNTAGT. The CDR3 covers 14 residues. CDR3 nucleotides: TGTGCCAGCAGTTACTCGGTGGAGAGGGAGACCCAGTACTTC. It specifies CASSYSVERETQYF.

This clonotype was detected many times. This sequence joins TRBV28 and TRBJ2-5; either TRBD1 or TRBD2 may fit D (7 bases each). The ends were cut back, 3 bases at V and 3 bases at J, with 17 bases in the middle. The CDR3 extends over 16 amino acids. Germline loops: CDR1 MDHEN, CDR2 SYDVKM. The CDR3 region has the DNA TGTGCCAGCAGTTTTTTTAGGGAGGGGGCTGAAGAGACCCAGTACTTC. Its translation: CASSFFREGAEETQYF.

This clonotype was observed many times. The chain uses TRBV20-1 and TRBJ2-2, with 7 nucleotides matching TRBD2. Trimming at V came to 6 bases and at J to 2 bases, leaving 3 bases not matched to a gene. The CDR3 loop spans 13 amino acids. Germline-derived CDR1 and CDR2 are DFQATT and SNEGSKA (reference sequence). The CDR3 here is CSARDYNTGELFF. DNA of the CDR3: TGCAGTGCAAGGGACTATAACACCGGGGAGCTGTTTTTT.

The chain carries TRBV6-1 and TRBJ2-5; D possibly matches TRBD1 or TRBD2 (7 bases each). The V and J ends lost 7 bases and 1 base respectively, with 16 bases between them. Germline CDR1 MNHNS, CDR2 SASEGT. The CDR3 consists of 15 residues. DNA for the CDR3: TGTGCCAGCACCGTGGGAGGGGGCCTCCAAGAGACCCAGTACTTC. Encoded protein: CASTVGGGLQETQYF.

The sample holds many counts of this clonotype. The V gene is TRBV30, the J gene TRBJ1-1, with TRBD1 identical over 11 bases. Germline-derived CDR1 and CDR2 are GTSNPN and SVGIG (reference sequence). The V and J ends lost 5 bases and 3 bases, in that order; junction bases with no gene match: 2. This CDR3 contains 13 residues. The CDR3 coding sequence is TGTGCCTGGGGGACAGGGGGGGACACTGAAGCTTTCTTT. This sequence encodes CAWGTGGDTEAFF.

This clonotype appeared a single time. V usage is TRBV10-3 and J usage is TRBJ1-5; D is unclear. From germline, CDR1 is ENHRY and CDR2 SYGVKD. Trimming took off 3 bases at V and 4 bases at J, with 7 bases between the two ends. The CDR3 covers 13 residues. The CDR3 DNA is TGTGCCATCAGTGAAACGGTGAATCAGCCCCAGCATTTT. Protein: CAISETVNQPQHF.

This clonotype occurred a few times. The chain recombines TRBV7-2 with TRBJ1-1, with a possible D match to TRBD1 (5 bases). The germline gives CDR1 SGHTA, CDR2 FQGNSA. V was clipped by 5 bases and J by 8 bases, with 18 bases between them. This CDR3 is built from 14 residues. CDR3 loop: CASSATGTPSEAFF. In DNA, the CDR3 is TGTGCCAGCAGCGCAACCGGGACGCCCAGCGAAGCTTTCTTT.

This clonotype was picked up one time. The V and J genes are TRBV11-2 and TRBJ1-6; D is possibly TRBD1 (5 bases). The CDR3 contains 15 residues. V lost 4 bases to trimming and J lost 6 bases, with 13 bases between them. Germline assignment: CDR1 SGHAT and CDR2 FQNNGV. CDR3: CASSSARGFNSPLHF. DNA for the CDR3: TGTGCCAGCAGCTCCGCCCGGGGCTTTAATTCACCCCTCCACTTT.

This clonotype has more than one count but fewer than ten. This chain uses TRBV6-5 with TRBJ1-1; D unresolved. Germline CDR1 is MNHEY and CDR2 is SVGAGI. This CDR3 is built from 13 residues. Trimming took 4 bases from V and 6 from J, leaving 12 bases between them. CDR3: CASSSGLVAEAFF. CDR3 bases: TGTGCCAGCAGTTCGGGTTTAGTTGCTGAAGCTTTCTTT.

This clonotype appeared many times. This CDR3 reads CASSFGTGGNYGYTF. CDR3 DNA: TGTGCCAGCAGTTTTGGGACAGGGGGCAACTATGGCTACACCTTC. The chain is built from TRBV12-3 or TRBV12-4 and TRBJ1-2, with 12 nucleotides matching TRBD1. There are 15 residues in the CDR3. V was pared by 3 bases and J by 2 bases, with 1 base of the junction left unmatched.

There are many counts of this clonotype. The V call is TRBV6-2 or TRBV6-3, the J call TRBJ2-2, with D hard to call. CDR3 size: 14 residues. V lost 5 bases and J 5 bases, leaving 12 bases between the germline ends. Germline V gene sequence: CDR1 MNHEY, CDR2 SVGEGT. The CDR3 reads CASSPSGLTGELFF. In DNA form, the CDR3 reads TGTGCCAGCAGTCCGTCCGGTCTAACCGGGGAGCTGTTTTTT.

This clonotype occurred once. The CDR3 here is CASRGVGLAASNLYEQYF. In DNA, the CDR3 is TGTGCCAGCAGGGGCGTTGGACTAGCGGCCTCCAATCTCTACGAGCAGTACTTC. V gene TRBV27 combines with J gene TRBJ2-7; 10 bases map to TRBD2. With V trimmed by 6 bases and J by 3 bases, 17 bases remained unmatched. The germline CDR1 and CDR2 sequences are MNHEY and SMNVEV (reference sequence). The CDR3 totals 18 residues.

This clonotype was counted ten times or more. This chain uses TRBV6-4 with TRBJ2-2, with 14 bases aligning to TRBD2. Germline CDR1 is MRHNA and CDR2 is SNTAGT. V shed 6 bases and J 0 bases; nucleotides not matched to a gene: 12. This CDR3 comprises 20 residues. The CDR3 region has the DNA TGTGCCAGCAGAACTCTCCCGGGGGGACTAGCGGGAGCGAACACCGGGGAGCTGTTTTTT. Its protein is CASRTLPGGLAGANTGELFF.

The chain couples TRBV11-2 to TRBJ1-1; tentatively, D is TRBD1 (5 bases). This CDR3 comprises 16 residues. V gave up 8 bases and J gave up 6 bases, with 25 bases separating them. Germline V lookup: CDR1 SGHAT, CDR2 FQNNGV. CDR3 loop: CASGRFLGRDYSEAFF. In DNA form, the CDR3 reads TGTGCCAGCGGCCGGTTTTTAGGCAGGGACTATTCTGAAGCTTTCTTT.

This clonotype was picked up many times. The CDR3 region has the DNA TGTGCCAGCAGTTCCTGGGAGGACTGGGACGAGCAGTACTTC. It specifies CASSSWEDWDEQYF. This chain connects TRBV28 to TRBJ2-7; possibly TRBD2 for D (6 bases). Germline V gene data show CDR1 as MDHEN and CDR2 as SYDVKM. This CDR3 spans 14 amino acids. V was pared by 4 bases and J by 5 bases, with 15 bases between.

This clonotype appeared many times. The genes are TRBV5-1 and TRBJ2-1, with 8 bases matching TRBD2. V was clipped by 5 bases and J by 1 base; unmatched bases: 5. Germline CDR1 SGHRS, CDR2 YFSETQ. The CDR3 is made up of 15 amino acids. The CDR3 DNA reads as TGCGCCAGCAGTTTTAGCGGGGAGTCCTACAATGAGCAGTTCTTC. Translated: CASSFSGESYNEQFF.

This clonotype came up once. CDR3 DNA sequence: TGTGCCACCACTCAGACGAGGGATGTCTACACCTTC. This sequence encodes CATTQTRDVYTF. The chain is built from TRBV6-2 or TRBV6-3 and TRBJ1-2; no firm D call. V dropped 10 bases and J dropped 10 bases, with 19 bases sitting between them. This CDR3 has 12 amino acids. Germline V CDR1 and CDR2: MNHEY, SVGEGT.

This clonotype appeared many times. The chain uses TRBV12-3 or TRBV12-4 and TRBJ2-7; 7 bases match TRBD2. V was pared by 7 bases and J by 0 bases, with 6 bases of the junction left unmatched. This CDR3 comprises 14 residues. CDR3 residues: CASTPGGSSYEQYF. CDR3 in DNA: TGTGCCAGCACCCCGGGCGGGAGCTCCTACGAGCAGTACTTC.

This clonotype has a count of ten or more. The chain uses TRBV5-1 and TRBJ2-5; TRBD1 is a possible D gene (6 bases). The germline V gene encodes CDR1 SGHRS and CDR2 YFSETQ. There are 14 residues in the CDR3. The V end lost 4 bases, the J end lost 5 bases, and 15 bases lay between the germline ends. This CDR3 reads CASSASGARETQYF. The CDR3 region has the DNA TGCGCCAGCAGCGCCTCAGGGGCGCGGGAGACCCAGTACTTC.

This clonotype was counted many times. V and J are TRBV29-1 and TRBJ2-7; 9 bases map to TRBD2. The germline V gene has CDR1 SQVTM and CDR2 ANQGSEA. Trimming at V came to 3 bases and at J to 4 bases, leaving 1 base not matched to a gene. There are 12 residues in the CDR3. CDR3 DNA: TGCAGCGTTGAGACTAGCGGATACGAGCAGTACTTC. This encodes CSVETSGYEQYF.

V and J are TRBV28 and TRBJ2-5; D remains unclear. Germline loops: CDR1 MDHEN, CDR2 SYDVKM. This CDR3 has 11 amino acids. Trimming removed 6 bases at V and 5 bases at J, with 7 bases between. DNA of the CDR3: TGTGCCAGCAGGACCATGGAGACCCAGTACTTC. Translated: CASRTMETQYF. Looking up the rest from reference TRBV28 and TRBJ2-5 gives the full variable domain: DVKVTQSSRYLVKRTGEKVFLECVQDMDHENMFWYRQDPGLGLRLIYFSYDVKMKEKGDIPEGYSVSREKKERFSLILESASTNQTSMYLCASRTMETQYFGPGTRLLVL.